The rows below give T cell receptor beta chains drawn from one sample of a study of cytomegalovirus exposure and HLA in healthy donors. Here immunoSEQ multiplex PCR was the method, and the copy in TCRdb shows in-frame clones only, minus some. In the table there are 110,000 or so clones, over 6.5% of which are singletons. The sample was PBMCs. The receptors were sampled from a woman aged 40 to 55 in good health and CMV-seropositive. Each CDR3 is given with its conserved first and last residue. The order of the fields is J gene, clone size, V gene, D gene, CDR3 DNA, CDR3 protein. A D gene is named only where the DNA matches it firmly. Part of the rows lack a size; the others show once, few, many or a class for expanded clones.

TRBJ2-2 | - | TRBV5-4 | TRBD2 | TGTGCCAGCGGGAGGGTTGCCGGGGAGCTGTTTTTT | CASGRVAGELFF
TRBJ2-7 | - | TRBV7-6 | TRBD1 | TGTGCCAGCAGCACCACCGGGACAGGGGGCGACGAGCAGTACTTC | CASSTTGTGGDEQYF
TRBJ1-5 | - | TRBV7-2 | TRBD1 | TGTGCCAGCAGCTCGGACAGGGGGCGCGATCAGCCCCAGCATTTT | CASSSDRGRDQPQHF
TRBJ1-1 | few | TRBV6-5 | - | TGTGCCAGCAGTCGAACAGGGGAAGCTTTCTTT | CASSRTGEAFF
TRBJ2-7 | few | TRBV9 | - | TGTGCCAGCAGCGTGGAGGCGCTCAGCTCCTACGAGCAGTACTTC | CASSVEALSSYEQYF
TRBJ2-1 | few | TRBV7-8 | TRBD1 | TGTGCCAGCAGCTTACTAGGGGGCAATTGGAATGAGCAGTTCTTC | CASSLLGGNWNEQFF
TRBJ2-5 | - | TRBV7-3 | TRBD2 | TGTGCCAGCAGTTTTCGGGCGGGGGTCAAGGAGACCCAGTACTTC | CASSFRAGVKETQYF
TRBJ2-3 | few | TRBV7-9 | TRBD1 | TGTGCCAGCAGCTTATACGGACAGGCGACCGAAAGCACAGATACGCGGTATTTT | CASSLYGQATESTDTRYF
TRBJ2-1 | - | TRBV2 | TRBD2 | TGTGCCAGCAGTTCAAGCGGGGCGAGGTACAATGAGCAGTTCTTC | CASSSSGARYNEQFF
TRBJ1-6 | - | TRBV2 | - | TGTGCCAGCAGGCGTTCTTCACCCCTCCACTTT | CASRRSSPLHF
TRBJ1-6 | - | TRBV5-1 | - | TGCGCCAGCAGCTTGGGCCAGGATAATTCACCCCTCCACTTT | CASSLGQDNSPLHF